A selection of T cell receptor beta chains follows, all from one sample in a study of cytomegalovirus exposure and HLA in healthy donors. Generated by immunoSEQ multiplex PCR, the TCRdb table keeps only in-frame clones and is missing some. Seen here are 220,000 or so clones, roughly 75% observed once, and the top ten hold 1.5% to 2%. The sample comprised PBMCs. These receptors came from a woman aged 25 to 45 in good health and CMV-seronegative. Each CDR3 is given with its conserved first and last residue. Each record gives: J gene, D gene, V gene, CDR3 length, clone size, CDR3 protein, CDR3 DNA. A D gene is named only where the DNA matches it firmly. Expanded clones get a size class; other rows say once, few or many, or leave the size out.

j_gene: TRBJ2-1; d_gene: .; v_gene: TRBV7-3; len: 16; abundance: .; CDR3aa: CASSSGVAGVNDEQFF; CDR3nt: TGTGCCAGCAGCTCCGGCGTGGCAGGGGTTAATGATGAGCAGTTCTTC
j_gene: TRBJ1-5; d_gene: TRBD1; v_gene: TRBV7-6; len: 15; abundance: .; CDR3aa: CASSYGQGENQPQHF; CDR3nt: TGTGCCAGCAGCTATGGACAGGGTGAAAATCAGCCCCAGCATTTT
j_gene: TRBJ1-1; d_gene: TRBD1; v_gene: TRBV9; len: 14; abundance: .; CDR3aa: CASRPSGQLFQAFF; CDR3nt: TGTGCCAGCAGACCTTCGGGACAGCTTTTCCAAGCTTTCTTT
j_gene: TRBJ1-2; d_gene: TRBD1; v_gene: TRBV7-9; len: 16; abundance: .; CDR3aa: CSSSRREGTGITGYTF; CDR3nt: TGTTCCAGCAGCCGAAGAGAAGGGACAGGCATTACCGGCTACACCTTC
j_gene: TRBJ1-1; d_gene: TRBD1; v_gene: TRBV5-4; len: 13; abundance: .; CDR3aa: CASRDRANTEAFF; CDR3nt: TGTGCCAGCAGAGACAGGGCGAACACTGAAGCTTTCTTT
j_gene: TRBJ2-7; d_gene: TRBD1; v_gene: TRBV5-5; len: 14; abundance: .; CDR3aa: CASSFGDRAYEQYF; CDR3nt: TGTGCCAGCAGCTTCGGTGACAGGGCCTACGAGCAGTACTTC
j_gene: TRBJ1-2; d_gene: .; v_gene: TRBV19; len: 12; abundance: .; CDR3aa: CASSRDYYGYTF; CDR3nt: TGTGCCAGTAGCCGGGACTACTATGGCTACACCTTC
j_gene: TRBJ1-1; d_gene: .; v_gene: TRBV30; len: 13; abundance: .; CDR3aa: CAWSVNSNTEAFF; CDR3nt: TGTGCCTGGAGTGTAAACAGTAACACTGAAGCTTTCTTT
j_gene: TRBJ2-3; d_gene: TRBD2; v_gene: TRBV6-6; len: 14; abundance: .; CDR3aa: CATSLAGLRDTQYF; CDR3nt: TGTGCCACCTCACTAGCGGGGCTCCGGGATACGCAGTATTTT
j_gene: TRBJ2-3; d_gene: TRBD2; v_gene: TRBV5-5; len: 16; abundance: .; CDR3aa: CASSLGGTSDTDTQYF; CDR3nt: TGTGCCAGCAGCTTGGGCGGGACTAGCGACACAGATACGCAGTATTTT
j_gene: TRBJ2-2; d_gene: TRBD2; v_gene: TRBV2; len: 15; abundance: .; CDR3aa: CASSVVTSGIGELFF; CDR3nt: TGTGCCAGCAGTGTCGTTACTAGCGGGATCGGGGAGCTGTTTTTT
j_gene: TRBJ1-2; d_gene: TRBD1; v_gene: TRBV2; len: 12; abundance: .; CDR3aa: CASSRQGAGYTF; CDR3nt: TGTGCCAGCAGTAGACAGGGAGCTGGCTACACCTTC
j_gene: TRBJ1-1; d_gene: .; v_gene: TRBV11-3; len: 14; abundance: .; CDR3aa: CASNKWRSDTEAFF; CDR3nt: TGTGCCAGCAATAAATGGAGGTCAGACACTGAAGCTTTCTTT
j_gene: TRBJ1-4; d_gene: TRBD1; v_gene: TRBV2; len: 15; abundance: .; CDR3aa: CASSLDRGLNEKLFF; CDR3nt: TGTGCCAGCAGCCTAGACAGGGGACTTAATGAAAAACTGTTTTTT
j_gene: TRBJ2-2; d_gene: TRBD2; v_gene: TRBV30; len: 14; abundance: .; CDR3aa: CAWNFGGGTGELFF; CDR3nt: TGTGCCTGGAATTTTGGCGGGGGGACCGGGGAGCTGTTTTTT
j_gene: TRBJ2-1; d_gene: .; v_gene: TRBV5-6; len: 15; abundance: .; CDR3aa: CASSLVPVSYNEQFF; CDR3nt: TGTGCCAGCAGCTTGGTGCCAGTCTCCTACAATGAGCAGTTCTTC
j_gene: TRBJ1-1; d_gene: .; v_gene: TRBV2; len: 14; abundance: .; CDR3aa: CASLMHLANTEAFF; CDR3nt: TGTGCCAGCCTTATGCACCTGGCGAACACTGAAGCTTTCTTT
j_gene: TRBJ2-1; d_gene: TRBD2; v_gene: TRBV28; len: 17; abundance: .; CDR3aa: CASSSPFMHGTSNEQFF; CDR3nt: TGTGCCAGCAGTTCCCCCTTTATGCACGGGACTAGCAATGAGCAGTTCTTC
j_gene: TRBJ2-5; d_gene: TRBD2; v_gene: TRBV5-4; len: 17; abundance: .; CDR3aa: CVSSLDGISGASKTQYF; CDR3nt: TGTGTCAGCAGCTTGGATGGGATTAGCGGGGCCTCCAAGACCCAGTACTTC
j_gene: TRBJ1-4; d_gene: .; v_gene: TRBV12-5; len: 14; abundance: .; CDR3aa: CASGLGTENEKLFF; CDR3nt: TGTGCTAGTGGTTTGGGGACAGAGAATGAAAAACTGTTTTTT
j_gene: TRBJ1-1; d_gene: .; v_gene: TRBV5-4; len: 14; abundance: .; CDR3aa: CASSLGGEATEAFF; CDR3nt: TGTGCCAGCAGCTTGGGAGGGGAGGCCACTGAAGCTTTCTTT
j_gene: TRBJ1-3; d_gene: .; v_gene: TRBV30; len: 12; abundance: few; CDR3aa: CAWSPPGNTIYF; CDR3nt: TGTGCCTGGAGCCCTCCGGGAAACACCATATATTTT
j_gene: TRBJ2-3; d_gene: .; v_gene: TRBV6-1; len: 14; abundance: .; CDR3aa: CASRVIRGVETQYF; CDR3nt: TGTGCCAGCAGAGTCATCCGAGGAGTCGAGACGCAGTATTTT
j_gene: TRBJ1-2; d_gene: .; v_gene: TRBV5-1; len: 15; abundance: .; CDR3aa: CASSSSHGDNYGYTF; CDR3nt: TGCGCCAGCAGCTCTAGCCATGGGGATAACTATGGCTACACCTTC
j_gene: TRBJ1-1; d_gene: .; v_gene: TRBV5-1; len: 14; abundance: .; CDR3aa: CASSLSSGDTEAFF; CDR3nt: TGCGCCAGCAGTCTGAGCTCGGGGGACACTGAAGCTTTCTTT
j_gene: TRBJ2-7; d_gene: TRBD2; v_gene: TRBV19; len: 16; abundance: once; CDR3aa: CASSTSSLAGIDEQYF; CDR3nt: TGTGCCAGTAGTACTAGTAGCCTAGCGGGGATCGACGAGCAGTACTTC
j_gene: TRBJ1-5; d_gene: .; v_gene: TRBV19; len: 13; abundance: .; CDR3aa: CASSIGGNQPQHF; CDR3nt: TGTGCCAGTAGTATAGGAGGGAATCAGCCCCAGCATTTT
j_gene: TRBJ2-1; d_gene: TRBD1; v_gene: TRBV2; len: 13; abundance: .; CDR3aa: CASRDRGHNEQFF; CDR3nt: TGTGCCAGCAGGGACAGGGGCCACAATGAGCAGTTCTTC
j_gene: TRBJ1-2; d_gene: .; v_gene: TRBV7-9; len: 15; abundance: .; CDR3aa: CASSPPTGGEYGYTF; CDR3nt: TGTGCCAGCAGCCCCCCAACCGGGGGAGAGTATGGCTACACCTTC
j_gene: TRBJ1-2; d_gene: .; v_gene: TRBV5-4; len: 14; abundance: .; CDR3aa: CASSLGGGEYGYTF; CDR3nt: TGTGCCAGCAGCTTAGGCGGAGGAGAATATGGCTACACCTTC
j_gene: TRBJ2-1; d_gene: .; v_gene: TRBV30; len: 12; abundance: .; CDR3aa: CAWSHRVNAQFF; CDR3nt: TGTGCATGGAGCCACAGGGTGAATGCGCAGTTCTTC
j_gene: TRBJ2-1; d_gene: .; v_gene: TRBV9; len: 15; abundance: .; CDR3aa: CASSVGGDFYNEQFF; CDR3nt: TGTGCCAGCAGCGTAGGAGGGGACTTCTACAATGAGCAGTTCTTC
j_gene: TRBJ1-1; d_gene: .; v_gene: TRBV13; len: 14; abundance: few; CDR3aa: CASSLDRATAEAFF; CDR3nt: TGTGCCAGCAGCTTAGACAGGGCCACAGCCGAAGCTTTCTTT
j_gene: TRBJ2-5; d_gene: TRBD2; v_gene: TRBV5-4; len: 15; abundance: .; CDR3aa: CASSISGREGETQYF; CDR3nt: TGTGCCAGCAGCATCAGCGGGAGAGAAGGAGAGACCCAGTACTTC
j_gene: TRBJ1-1; d_gene: TRBD1; v_gene: TRBV18; len: 14; abundance: .; CDR3aa: CASSLGQLNTEAFF; CDR3nt: TGTGCCAGCTCACTGGGACAGCTGAACACTGAAGCTTTCTTT
j_gene: TRBJ1-1; d_gene: TRBD1; v_gene: TRBV9; len: 14; abundance: .; CDR3aa: CASSVGGRGQEAFF; CDR3nt: TGTGCCAGCAGCGTCGGGGGTCGGGGACAGGAAGCTTTCTTT
j_gene: TRBJ1-1; d_gene: .; v_gene: TRBV6-6; len: 15; abundance: .; CDR3aa: CASSYDSLRNTEAFF; CDR3nt: TGTGCCAGCAGTTATGACAGTTTGAGGAACACTGAAGCTTTCTTT
j_gene: TRBJ2-3; d_gene: TRBD2; v_gene: TRBV5-6; len: 15; abundance: .; CDR3aa: CASSWGGGTQGGQYF; CDR3nt: TGTGCCAGCAGCTGGGGCGGGGGGACCCAAGGAGGGCAGTATTTT
j_gene: TRBJ2-2; d_gene: .; v_gene: TRBV7-6; len: 15; abundance: .; CDR3aa: CASSPWTRGAGELFF; CDR3nt: TGTGCCAGCAGCCCTTGGACTAGGGGGGCCGGGGAGCTGTTTTTT
j_gene: TRBJ2-7; d_gene: TRBD2; v_gene: TRBV6-1; len: 15; abundance: .; CDR3aa: CASSVSSGNYYEQYF; CDR3nt: TGTGCCAGCAGTGTTTCTAGCGGGAACTACTACGAGCAGTACTTC
j_gene: TRBJ1-2; d_gene: TRBD1; v_gene: TRBV6-1; len: 14; abundance: .; CDR3aa: CASSETDRGHGYTF; CDR3nt: TGTGCCAGCAGTGAGACGGACAGGGGGCACGGCTACACCTTC
j_gene: TRBJ1-1; d_gene: TRBD1; v_gene: TRBV18; len: 14; abundance: .; CDR3aa: CASSLGTGNTEAFF; CDR3nt: TGTGCCAGCTCACTAGGGACAGGGAACACTGAAGCTTTCTTT
j_gene: TRBJ1-5; d_gene: .; v_gene: TRBV19; len: 13; abundance: .; CDR3aa: CASSIDSYQPQHF; CDR3nt: TGTGCCAGTAGTATCGACAGTTATCAGCCCCAGCATTTT
j_gene: TRBJ2-7; d_gene: TRBD1; v_gene: TRBV29-1; len: 13; abundance: .; CDR3aa: CSVEPQGAHEQYF; CDR3nt: TGCAGCGTTGAGCCCCAGGGGGCCCACGAGCAGTACTTC
j_gene: TRBJ2-7; d_gene: TRBD1; v_gene: TRBV2; len: 14; abundance: .; CDR3aa: CASSGTGQFYEQYF; CDR3nt: TGTGCCAGCAGTGGGACGGGACAGTTCTACGAGCAGTACTTC
j_gene: TRBJ2-3; d_gene: TRBD2; v_gene: TRBV7-2; len: 17; abundance: .; CDR3aa: CASSLDPLAGATDTQYF; CDR3nt: TGTGCCAGCAGCTTAGACCCACTAGCGGGAGCGACAGATACGCAGTATTTT
j_gene: TRBJ2-1; d_gene: .; v_gene: TRBV6-5; len: 14; abundance: few; CDR3aa: CASSPLSGYNEQFF; CDR3nt: TGTGCCAGCAGTCCCCTTTCGGGGTACAATGAGCAGTTCTTC
j_gene: TRBJ2-7; d_gene: TRBD1; v_gene: TRBV12-5; len: 15; abundance: .; CDR3aa: CASGLSGQGPYEQYF; CDR3nt: TGTGCTAGTGGTTTGTCGGGACAGGGACCCTACGAGCAGTACTTC
j_gene: TRBJ1-1; d_gene: TRBD1; v_gene: TRBV6-6; len: 15; abundance: .; CDR3aa: CASSPGTGGKTEAFF; CDR3nt: TGTGCCAGCAGTCCCGGGACAGGAGGAAAAACTGAAGCTTTCTTT
j_gene: TRBJ1-5; d_gene: .; v_gene: TRBV5-6; len: 15; abundance: .; CDR3aa: CASSLGGFGNQPQHF; CDR3nt: TGTGCCAGCAGCTTGGGAGGGTTCGGCAATCAGCCCCAGCATTTT
j_gene: TRBJ1-1; d_gene: .; v_gene: TRBV27; len: 14; abundance: few; CDR3aa: CASSPPQGRTEAFF; CDR3nt: TGTGCCAGCAGTCCGCCGCAGGGGCGCACTGAAGCTTTCTTT
j_gene: TRBJ2-5; d_gene: .; v_gene: TRBV5-1; len: 13; abundance: .; CDR3aa: CASSFGQQETQYF; CDR3nt: TGCGCCAGCAGCTTCGGACAGCAAGAGACCCAGTACTTC